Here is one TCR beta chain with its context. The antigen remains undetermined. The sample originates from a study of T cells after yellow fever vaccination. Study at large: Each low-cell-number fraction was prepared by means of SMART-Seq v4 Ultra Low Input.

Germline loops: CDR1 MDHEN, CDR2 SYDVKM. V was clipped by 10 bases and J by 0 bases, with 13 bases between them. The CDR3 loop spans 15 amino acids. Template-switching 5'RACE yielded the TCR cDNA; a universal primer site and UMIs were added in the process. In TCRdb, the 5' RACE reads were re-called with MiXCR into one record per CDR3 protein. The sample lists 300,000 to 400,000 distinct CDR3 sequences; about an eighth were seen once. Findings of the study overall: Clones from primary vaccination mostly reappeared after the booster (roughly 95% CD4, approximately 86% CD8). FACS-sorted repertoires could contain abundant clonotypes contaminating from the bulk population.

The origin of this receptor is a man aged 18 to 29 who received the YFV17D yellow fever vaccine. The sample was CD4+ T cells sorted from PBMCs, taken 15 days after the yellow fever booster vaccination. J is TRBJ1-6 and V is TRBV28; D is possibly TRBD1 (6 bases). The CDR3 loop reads CATGTGISYNSPLHF. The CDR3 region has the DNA TGTGCCACTGGAACAGGGATCTCCTATAATTCACCCCTCCACTTT.